This T cell receptor (beta chain) was obtained from a study of regulatory T cells in long-lasting Graves disease. Study context: The study counted Graves' disease as persistent given over 5 years of antithyroid drugs and positive TSH receptor antibodies. Findings and caveats of the study: Persistent cases of Graves' showed reduced TCR diversity relative to newly diagnosed patients.

Libraries of TCR beta came from iRepertoire HTBI primers plus Arm-PCR of CDR3 regions. Per the original methods: Analysis of the samples identified approximately 63 TRBV and 14 TRBJ segments. MiXCR, applied by TCRdb to the multiplex PCR reads, yields one record per CDR3 protein. The V and J calls and clone size are TCRdb's, not the authors'. This sample has a few hundred thousand distinct CDR3 sequences, with roughly 22% found just once. This clonotype was recorded a few times. What it binds is unknown. Time point indicated: persistent/refractory GD, antithyroid drugs over 5 years with positive TRAb. Preparation of the TCR library used RNA extracted from PBMCs. All patients originated from an endocrinology department located in Xi'an, China. The CDR3 totals 16 residues. The germline gives CDR1 SEHNR, CDR2 FQNEAQ (reference sequence). Deletions cut 5 bases from V and 3 bases from J, with 16 bases between.

The clonotype originates from a female donor with Graves disease. The sequencing used peripheral blood mononuclear cells (PBMCs), collected when the disease was refractory, from a patient treated with antithyroid drugs. This chain uses TRBV7-9 with TRBJ1-4, with D possibly being TRBD1 (6 bases). Written as DNA, the CDR3 is TGTGCCAGCAGCACTCCCGGGGACACGGCTAATGAAAAACTGTTTTTT. Translated, it gives CASSTPGDTANEKLFF.